One TCR beta chain is described in this entry. This entry belongs to a study of shared T cell receptors in the human thymus. Assay: immunoSEQ multiplex PCR; the TCRdb copy retains only in-frame clones and omits some. The sample records 600,000 or so clones, around 87% being singletons. Germline CDR1 is SGHVS and CDR2 is FQNEAQ. Trimming removed 1 base at V and 0 bases at J, with 9 bases between. CDR3 length equals 15 residues. This sample also belongs to another study, concerning human thymus T cells. That paper adds: Infants, healthy and Finnish, who were having corrective surgery for congenital heart defects served as donors. The source of the thymus tissue was resections taken during corrective heart surgery. Thymic TCR repertoires of unrelated people reportedly overlapped highly.

Sequenced material: thymocytes. This receptor was obtained from a boy under two years old with a congenital heart defect. This chain uses TRBV7-8 with TRBJ1-2, with D uncertain. The CDR3 here is CASSLEQATNYGYTF. CDR3 nucleotides: TGTGCCAGCAGCTTAGAGCAGGCTACTAACTATGGCTACACCTTC. Drawing the rest from reference TRBV7-8 and TRBJ1-2, the complete variable domain is GAGVSQSPRYKVAKRGQDVALRCDPISGHVSLFWYQQALGQGPEFLTYFQNEAQLDKSGLPSDRFFAERPEGSVSTLKIQRTQQEDSAVYLCASSLEQATNYGYTFGSGTRLTVV.